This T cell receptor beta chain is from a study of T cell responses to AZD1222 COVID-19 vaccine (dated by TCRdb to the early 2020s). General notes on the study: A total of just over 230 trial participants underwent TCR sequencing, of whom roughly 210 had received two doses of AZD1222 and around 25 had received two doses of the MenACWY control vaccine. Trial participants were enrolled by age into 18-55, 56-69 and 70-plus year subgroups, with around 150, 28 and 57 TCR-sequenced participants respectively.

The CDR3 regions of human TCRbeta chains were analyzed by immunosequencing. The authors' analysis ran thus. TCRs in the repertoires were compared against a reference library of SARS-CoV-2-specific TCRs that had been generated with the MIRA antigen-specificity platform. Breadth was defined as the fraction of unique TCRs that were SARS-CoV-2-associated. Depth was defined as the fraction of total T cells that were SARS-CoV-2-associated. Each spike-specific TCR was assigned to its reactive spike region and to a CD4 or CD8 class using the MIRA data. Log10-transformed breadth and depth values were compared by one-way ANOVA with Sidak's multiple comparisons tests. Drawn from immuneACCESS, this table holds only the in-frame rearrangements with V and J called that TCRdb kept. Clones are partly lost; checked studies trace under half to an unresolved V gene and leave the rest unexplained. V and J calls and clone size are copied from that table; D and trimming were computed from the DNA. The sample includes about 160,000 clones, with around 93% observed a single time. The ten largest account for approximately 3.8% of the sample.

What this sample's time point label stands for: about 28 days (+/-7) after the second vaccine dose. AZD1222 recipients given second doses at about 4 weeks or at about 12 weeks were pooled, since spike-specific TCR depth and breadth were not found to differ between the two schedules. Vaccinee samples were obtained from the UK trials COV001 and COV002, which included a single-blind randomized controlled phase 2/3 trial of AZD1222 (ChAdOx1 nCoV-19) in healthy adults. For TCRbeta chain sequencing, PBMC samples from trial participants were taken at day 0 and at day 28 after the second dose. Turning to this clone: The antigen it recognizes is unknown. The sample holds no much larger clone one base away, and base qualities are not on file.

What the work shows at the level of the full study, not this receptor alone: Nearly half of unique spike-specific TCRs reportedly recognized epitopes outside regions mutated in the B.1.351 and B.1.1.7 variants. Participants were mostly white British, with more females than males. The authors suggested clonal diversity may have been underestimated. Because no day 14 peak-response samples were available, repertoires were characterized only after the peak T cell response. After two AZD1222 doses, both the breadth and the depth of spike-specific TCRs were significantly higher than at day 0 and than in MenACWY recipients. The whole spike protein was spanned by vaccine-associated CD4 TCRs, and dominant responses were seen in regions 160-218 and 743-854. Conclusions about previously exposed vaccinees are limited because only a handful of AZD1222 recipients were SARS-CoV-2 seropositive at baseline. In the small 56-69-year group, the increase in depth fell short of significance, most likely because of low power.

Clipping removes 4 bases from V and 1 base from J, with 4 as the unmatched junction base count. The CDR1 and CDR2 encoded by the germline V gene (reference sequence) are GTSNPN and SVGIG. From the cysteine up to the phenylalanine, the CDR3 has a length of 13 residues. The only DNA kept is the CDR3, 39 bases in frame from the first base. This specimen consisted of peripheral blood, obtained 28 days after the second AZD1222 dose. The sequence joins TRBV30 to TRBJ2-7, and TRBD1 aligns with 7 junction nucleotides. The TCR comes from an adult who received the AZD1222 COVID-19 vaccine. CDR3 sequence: CAWNRDRSYEQYF. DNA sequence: TGTGCCTGGAACCGGGACAGATCCTACGAGCAGTACTTC.